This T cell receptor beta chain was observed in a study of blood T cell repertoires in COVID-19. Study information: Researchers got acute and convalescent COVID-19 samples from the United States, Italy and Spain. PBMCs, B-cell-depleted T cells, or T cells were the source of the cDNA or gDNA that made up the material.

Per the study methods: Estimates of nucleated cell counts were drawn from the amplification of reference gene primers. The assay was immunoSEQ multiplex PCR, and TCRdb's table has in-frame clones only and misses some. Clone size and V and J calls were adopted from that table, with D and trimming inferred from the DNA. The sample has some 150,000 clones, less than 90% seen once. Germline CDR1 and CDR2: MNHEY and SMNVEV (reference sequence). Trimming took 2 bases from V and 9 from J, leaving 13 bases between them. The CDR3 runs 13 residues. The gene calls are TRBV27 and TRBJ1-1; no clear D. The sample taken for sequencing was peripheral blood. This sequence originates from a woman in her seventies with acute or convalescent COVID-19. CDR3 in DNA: TGTGCCAGCAGTTTAGGTTTGAGGAGTAAAGCTTTCTTT. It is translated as CASSLGLRSKAFF.